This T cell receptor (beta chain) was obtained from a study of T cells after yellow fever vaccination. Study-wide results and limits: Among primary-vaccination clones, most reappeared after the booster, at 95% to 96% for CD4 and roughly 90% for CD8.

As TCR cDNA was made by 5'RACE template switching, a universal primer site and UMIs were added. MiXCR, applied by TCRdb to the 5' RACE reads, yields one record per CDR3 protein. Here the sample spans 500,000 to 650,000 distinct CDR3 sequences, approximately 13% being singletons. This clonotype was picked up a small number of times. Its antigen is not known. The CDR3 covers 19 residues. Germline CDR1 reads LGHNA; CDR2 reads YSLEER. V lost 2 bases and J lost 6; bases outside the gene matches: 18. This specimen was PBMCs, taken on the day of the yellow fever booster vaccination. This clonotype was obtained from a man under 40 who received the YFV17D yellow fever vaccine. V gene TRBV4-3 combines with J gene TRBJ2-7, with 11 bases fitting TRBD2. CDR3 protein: CASSQSMILAGGLLSEQYF. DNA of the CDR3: TGCGCCAGCAGCCAATCAATGATATTAGCGGGAGGGCTTTTGAGCGAGCAGTACTTC.